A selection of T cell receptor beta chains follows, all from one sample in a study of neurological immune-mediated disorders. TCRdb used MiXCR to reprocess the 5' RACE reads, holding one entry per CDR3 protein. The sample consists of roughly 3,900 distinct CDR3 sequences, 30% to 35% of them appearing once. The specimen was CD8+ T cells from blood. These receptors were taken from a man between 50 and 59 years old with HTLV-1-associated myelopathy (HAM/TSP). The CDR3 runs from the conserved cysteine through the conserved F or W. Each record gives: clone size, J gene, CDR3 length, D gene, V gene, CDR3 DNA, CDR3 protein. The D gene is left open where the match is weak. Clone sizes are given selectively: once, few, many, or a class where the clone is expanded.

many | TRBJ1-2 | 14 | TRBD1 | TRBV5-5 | TGTGCCAGCAGCGGAGGACAGGGGGAATATGGCTACACCTTC | CASSGGQGEYGYTF
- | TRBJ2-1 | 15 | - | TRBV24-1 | TGTGCCACCAGTGATCAGAGACAGGTGGCCAATGAGCAGTTCTTC | CATSDQRQVANEQFF
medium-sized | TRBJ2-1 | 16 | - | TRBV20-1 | TGCAGTGCCCGTCCCAGGGAACCTAAGATTTACAATGAGCAGTTCTTC | CSARPREPKIYNEQFF
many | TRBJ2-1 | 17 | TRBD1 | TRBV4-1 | TGCGCCAGCAGCCAAGAACTACCGGGACAGGGGGTGAATGAGCAGTTCTTC | CASSQELPGQGVNEQFF
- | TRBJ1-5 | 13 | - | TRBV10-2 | TGCGCCAGCAGTGGACAGTACAATCAGCCCCAGCATTTT | CASSGQYNQPQHF
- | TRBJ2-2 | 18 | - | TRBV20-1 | TGCAGTGCCCGGAAAGACAGGGAACAGGCGGGAAACACCGGGGAGCTGTTTTTT | CSARKDREQAGNTGELFF
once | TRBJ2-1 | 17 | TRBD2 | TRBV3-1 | TGTGCCAGCAGCCAAGAATCCAGCGGGGGAAACTACAATGAGCAGTTCTTC | CASSQESSGGNYNEQFF
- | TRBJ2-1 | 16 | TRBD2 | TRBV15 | TGTGCCACCAGCAGAGAGGGACTAGCGGGAGGCTATGAGCAGTTCTTC | CATSREGLAGGYEQFF
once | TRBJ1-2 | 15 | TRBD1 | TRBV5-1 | TGCGCCAGCAGCCTTTTACAGGGGGCGCAGGATGGCTACACCTTC | CASSLLQGAQDGYTF
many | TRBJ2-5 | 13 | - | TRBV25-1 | TGTGCCAGCGGTGGCCAGTACCAAGAGACCCAGTACTTC | CASGGQYQETQYF
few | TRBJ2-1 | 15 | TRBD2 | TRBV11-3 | TGTGCCAGCAGCTCCGGGGGGAGCTTCTACAATGAGCAGTTCTTC | CASSSGGSFYNEQFF
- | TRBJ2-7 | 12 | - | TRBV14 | TGTGCCAGCAGCCAGTACACCTACGAGCAGTACTTC | CASSQYTYEQYF
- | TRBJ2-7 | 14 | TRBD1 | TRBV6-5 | TGTGCCAGCAGTTACCGGCAGGGGGTCGACGAGCAGTACTTC | CASSYRQGVDEQYF
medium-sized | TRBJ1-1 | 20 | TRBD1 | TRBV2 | TGTGCCATCGAACAAGCGAGGGACAGGGAACTTCAGGAGAAGAACACTGAAGCTTTCTTT | CAIEQARDRELQEKNTEAFF
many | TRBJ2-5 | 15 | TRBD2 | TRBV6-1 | TGTGCCAGCAGTGAACTAGCGGGAGGCCAAGAGACCCAGTACTTC | CASSELAGGQETQYF
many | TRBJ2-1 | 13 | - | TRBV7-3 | TGTGCCAGCAGGCCAGATGGGTACAATGAGCAGTTCTTC | CASRPDGYNEQFF
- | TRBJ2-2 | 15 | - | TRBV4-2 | TGTGCCAGCAGCCAAAAAAACCTAGTCGCCGGGGAGCTGTTTTTT | CASSQKNLVAGELFF
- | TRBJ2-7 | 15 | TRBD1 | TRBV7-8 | TGTGCCAGCAGCTTAGCCGGGACAGGGCTCTACGAGCAGTACTTC | CASSLAGTGLYEQYF
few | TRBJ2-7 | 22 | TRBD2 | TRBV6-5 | TGTGCCAGCAGTTACGCTAAGAGACTAGCGGGAATCTTTCTGGCATCGTCCTACGAGCAGTACTTC | CASSYAKRLAGIFLASSYEQYF
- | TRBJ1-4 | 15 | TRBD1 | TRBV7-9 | TGTGCCAGCAGCCCTCCGGGACAGGGGGCTGAAAAACTGTTTTTT | CASSPPGQGAEKLFF
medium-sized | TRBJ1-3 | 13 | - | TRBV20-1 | TGCAGTGCTCATGGACCCCGACGGAACACCATATATTTT | CSAHGPRRNTIYF
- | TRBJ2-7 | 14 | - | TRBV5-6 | TGTGCCAGCAGCCTTAGCGGTAGCTCCTACGAGCAGTACTTC | CASSLSGSSYEQYF